This entry lists 29 T cell receptor beta chains sequenced from one sample in a study of T cells in women clearing cervical HPV infection. Using immunoSEQ multiplex PCR, the repertoire was profiled, and TCRdb retains in-frame clones only, with some absent. In total, the table holds about 35,000 clones. The specimen was blood buffy coat. Receptors were obtained from a woman between 18 and 75 years old with a cervical HPV16 infection that either progressed to CIN3+ or cleared (not recorded which).

As for this clone: From the germline J gene comes the end of the CDR3, since the read stops 3 residues before it. The chain recombines TRBV2 with TRBJ2-4, with 7 bases aligning to TRBD1. Germline CDR1 reads SNHLY; CDR2 reads FYNNEI. V dropped 4 bases and J dropped 6; count of bases not matched to a gene: 6. This CDR3 spans 14 amino acids. The CDR3 spells CASSGQGSLNIQYF. Partial CDR3 DNA: TGTGCCAGCAGTGGACAGGGTAGCCTAAACATT. Combining the CDR3 with reference TRBV2 and TRBJ2-4 gives the whole variable domain EPEVTQTPSHQVTQMGQEVILRCVPISNHLYFYWYRQILGQKVEFLVSFYNNEISEKSEIFDDQFSVERPDGSNFTLKIRSTKLEDSAMYFCASSGQGSLNIQYFGAGTRLSVL.

Notes on this clone: The read stops 3 residues short of the end of the CDR3; the missing end is completed from the germline J gene. The chain is built from TRBV7-3 and TRBJ1-1; TRBD1 matches at 8 bases. Germline V gives CDR1 SGHTA, CDR2 FQGTGA. The CDR3 has 14 residues. The V gene end was trimmed by 5 bases and the J gene end by 1 base; junction bases not matched to a gene: 3. The covered CDR3 bases are TGTGCCAGCAGCCTCAGGGGGCAGAACACTGAA. This encodes CASSLRGQNTE. The full CDR3 protein is CASSLRGQNTEAFF.

About this clone: The CDR3 end falls 3 residues outside the read, so it is completed with the germline J gene. The chain links TRBV7-3 to TRBJ1-2; D is perhaps TRBD1 (5 bases). Germline V CDR1 and CDR2: SGHTA, FQGTGA. The CDR3 extends over 13 amino acids. The sequenced CDR3 bases are TGTGCCAGCAGTTCAGGGTACCACAATGAC. It is translated as CASSSGYHND. The whole CDR3 reads CASSSGYHNDYTF. Using reference TRBV7-3 and TRBJ1-2 for the parts outside the CDR3, the full variable domain is GAGVSQTPSNKVTEKGKYVELRCDPISGHTALYWYRQSLGQGPEFLIYFQGTGAADDSGLPNDRFFAVRPEGSVSTLKIQRTERGDSAVYLCASSSGYHNDYTFGSGTRLTVV.

Turning to this clone: Relative to the germline gene, one junction end is altered; a read error may explain this. The CDR3 end falls 3 residues outside the read, so it is completed with the germline J gene. V and J are TRBV4-2 and TRBJ2-3; 11 bases match TRBD2. CDR3 size: 20 residues. Germline CDR1 LGHNA, CDR2 YNFKEQ. CDR3 residues: CPSSLSWELAGDTSTDTQYF. The sequenced CDR3 bases are TGTCCCAGCAGCCTCTCTTGGGAACTAGCGGGGGACACTAGCACAGATACG.

On this clone itself: The read terminates 3 residues ahead of where the CDR3 ends, so the germline J gene completes it. The chain links TRBV5-1 to TRBJ2-7; tentative D call: TRBD1 (6 bases). V shed 4 bases and J shed 1 base, with 12 bases lying between them. The CDR3 spans 14 residues. Germline V gene lookup returns CDR1 SGHRS and CDR2 YFSETQ. CDR3 DNA (partial): TGCGCCAGCAGCGCACAGGGAATTTCCTACGAG. Translating gives CASSAQGISYE. The whole CDR3 protein reads CASSAQGISYEQYF.

Of note for this clone: The CDR3 end is not reached by the read, which stops 3 residues before it; the germline J gene fills it in. This sequence joins TRBV20-1 and TRBJ2-5; 12 bases match TRBD2. The CDR3 extends over 16 amino acids. J gave up 2 bases and V 0 bases, and 4 bases lay outside the gene matches. Germline CDR1 reads DFQATT; CDR2 reads SNEGSKA (reference sequence). CDR3 protein: CSAREQGTSGQETQYF. Incomplete CDR3 DNA: TGCAGTGCTAGAGAGCAAGGGACTAGCGGGCAAGAGACC.

On this clone: Coverage ceases 3 residues before the CDR3 finishes, and the germline J gene fills in the end. V gene TRBV29-1 combines with J gene TRBJ1-2, with D maybe TRBD1 (6 bases). From germline, CDR1 is SQVTM and CDR2 ANQGSEA. The CDR3 has 12 residues. Trimming shortened V by 4 bases and J by 6 bases, and 12 bases separated the two germline ends. The CDR3 bases that were read are TGCAGCGTTGGCGGACAGATACATGGC. It yields the protein CSVGGQIHG. The entire CDR3 protein reads CSVGGQIHGYTF.

With respect to this clone: The CDR3 is cut off 3 residues early in the read; its end comes from the germline J gene. The gene calls are TRBV6-2 or TRBV6-3 and TRBJ2-1; tentatively, D is TRBD2 (7 bases). This CDR3 spans 14 amino acids. V was shortened by 7 bases and J by 5 bases, with 15 bases between the two germline ends. Germline V gene data show CDR1 as MNHEY and CDR2 as SVGEGT. CDR3 sequence reads: CASIRGAFNNEQFF. The sequenced CDR3 bases are TGTGCCAGCATACGGGGGGCTTTCAACAATGAG.

Concerning this clone itself: The missing CDR3 end, 3 residues past where the read stops, is filled in from the germline J gene. J is TRBJ1-1 and V is TRBV7-6, with TRBD1 matching 9 bases. In germline, CDR1 is SGHVS, CDR2 FNYEAQ. The V gene end was trimmed by 7 bases and the J gene end by 5 bases; junction bases not matched to a gene: 5. The length of the CDR3 is 13 residues. Partial CDR3 DNA: TGTGCCAGCACCGCCGACAGGGGGACTGAA. It translates to CASTADRGTE. The CDR3 in full is CASTADRGTEAFF.

A note on this clone: The read ends 3 residues early relative to the CDR3; the germline J gene fills the gap. The chain is built from TRBV11-2 and TRBJ1-6; D perhaps matches TRBD1 (5 bases). The CDR3 is 15 residues long. CDR1 is SGHAT, CDR2 FQNNGV, per germline. Trimming cost V 0 bases and J 8 bases, with 11 bases left between them. The DNA read from the CDR3 is TGTGCCAGCAGCTTAGATGGACAATCTGATTCACCC. This codes for CASSLDGQSDSP. The CDR3 as a whole reads CASSLDGQSDSPLHF.

A remark on this clone: The read ends 3 residues before the CDR3 terminus; that terminus is restored from the germline J gene. This chain uses TRBV5-4 with TRBJ1-1; maybe TRBD1 (6 bases). In germline, CDR1 is SGHNT, CDR2 YYREEE (reference sequence). The CDR3 consists of 14 residues. V lost 3 bases to trimming and J lost 1 base, with 10 bases between them. The CDR3 here is CASSSLTGNTEAFF. The covered CDR3 bases are TGTGCCAGCAGCTCTTTGACAGGGAACACTGAA.

A note on this clone: Read data end 3 residues before the CDR3 end; the end is taken from the germline J gene. This chain joins TRBV5-1 and TRBJ1-1; 10 bases fit TRBD1. Germline V lookup: CDR1 SGHRS, CDR2 YFSETQ. This CDR3 has 15 amino acids. Losses at the gene ends were 5 bases for V and 6 bases for J; bases not matched to a gene: 10. CDR3 bases read: TGCGCCAGCAGTTCCTCCGGGACAGGGGAGTCTGAA. This translates into CASSSSGTGESE. The full CDR3 protein reads CASSSSGTGESEAFF.

The CDR3 is CASRDRDRANGYTF. The sequenced CDR3 bases are TGTGCCAGTAGAGATCGGGACAGGGCAAATGGC. The V and J genes are TRBV19 and TRBJ1-2; 9 positions match TRBD1. Read data end 3 residues before the CDR3 end; the end is taken from the germline J gene. V shed 6 bases, J shed 6 bases, and the junction held 8 bases outside the gene matches. This CDR3 has 14 amino acids. Germline-derived CDR1 and CDR2 are LNHDA and SQIVND (reference sequence).

Notes on this clone: The CDR3 end falls 3 residues outside the read, so it is completed with the germline J gene. The chain uses TRBV6-1 and TRBJ1-4, with 11 nucleotides matching TRBD1. The CDR3 is made up of 14 amino acids. V was pared by 3 bases and J by 10 bases, with 4 bases of the junction left unmatched. Looked up from germline, CDR1 is MNHNS and CDR2 is SASEGT. Here the CDR3 reads CASSEGTGGAKLFF. The sequenced part of the CDR3 DNA is TGTGCCAGCAGTGAGGGGACAGGGGGAGCAAAA.

A note on this clone: The CDR3 end falls 3 residues outside the read, so it is completed with the germline J gene. The rearrangement links TRBV7-2 to TRBJ2-2; TRBD1 matches at 8 bases. Per germline, CDR1 SGHTA and CDR2 FQGNSA. This CDR3 has 15 residues. The junction had 3 bases not matched to a gene; V was cut back by 3 bases and J by 3 bases. The covered CDR3 bases are TGTGCCAGCAGCTTTGGACAGGGATACACCGGGGAG. Encoded protein: CASSFGQGYTGE. The CDR3 reads in full as CASSFGQGYTGELFF.

Comment on this clone: The read is 3 residues too short to cover the CDR3 end, so that end is filled in from the germline J gene. The J gene is TRBJ2-4, the V gene TRBV2, with D possibly matching TRBD1 (5 bases). CDR1 and CDR2 from the germline V gene are SNHLY and FYNNEI. The CDR3 loop spans 15 amino acids. Partial CDR3 DNA: TGTGCCAGCAGTACACGACAGCCACCTTTTGATGGT. As protein: CASSTRQPPFDG. The full CDR3 protein reads CASSTRQPPFDGQYF.

Regarding this clone: This same CDR3 is encoded by further DNA sequences in the sample. CDR3 loop: CASSERGGLNTGELFF. The DNA read from the CDR3 is TGTGCCAGCAGTGAAAGAGGCGGGTTGAACACCGGGGAG. The chain is built from TRBV2 and TRBJ2-2; a weak D match, TRBD2 (5 bases). The CDR3 end falls 3 residues outside the read, so it is completed with the germline J gene. CDR3 length equals 16 residues. Germline CDR1 SNHLY, CDR2 FYNNEI. The ends were cut back, 2 bases at V and 1 base at J, with 11 bases in the middle.

A word on this clone: The sequence runs out 3 residues before the end of the CDR3; the remainder is reconstructed from the germline J gene. The chain employs TRBV7-9 and TRBJ1-5; D might be TRBD1 (6 bases). V dropped 5 bases and J dropped 6 bases, with 17 bases sitting between them. The germline V gene encodes CDR1 SEHNR and CDR2 FQNEAQ (reference sequence). The CDR3 has 15 amino acids. The sequenced CDR3 bases are TGTGCCAGCAGCGGGGGGGTGGGGGCTGGTCAGCCC. Amino acids: CASSGGVGAGQP. The whole CDR3 sequence is CASSGGVGAGQPQHF.

As to this clone: The read stops 3 residues short of the end of the CDR3; the missing end is completed from the germline J gene. The genes are TRBV19 and TRBJ2-4, with 8 bases matching TRBD1. The CDR3 length is 12 residues. Looked up from germline, CDR1 is LNHDA and CDR2 is SQIVND (reference sequence). This chain's CDR3 is CATTTGAYGQYF. The covered CDR3 bases are TGTGCCACGACGACAGGGGCCTATGGT.

The sequenced part of the CDR3 DNA is TGTGCCTGGAGTCCAGGAGGAGGC. Its translation: CAWSPGGG. In full, the CDR3 is CAWSPGGGYTF. The gene calls are TRBV30 and TRBJ1-2; D unresolved. The read finishes 3 residues shy of the CDR3 end, and the germline J gene is used to complete it. The germline V gene encodes CDR1 GTSNPN and CDR2 SVGIG (reference sequence). The length of the CDR3 is 11 residues.

Concerning this clone: The read ends 3 residues before the CDR3 terminus; that terminus is restored from the germline J gene. This rearrangement joins TRBV5-4 to TRBJ2-3; 13 bases fit TRBD2. The CDR3 sequence is 15 residues long. CDR1 is SGHNT and CDR2 is YYREEE in the germline V gene (reference sequence). V lost 6 bases, J lost 4 bases, and 5 bases stayed unmatched. The sequenced part of the CDR3 DNA is TGTGCCAGCACCACCGGACTAGCGGGAGCAGATACG. This translates into CASTTGLAGADT. The full CDR3 protein reads CASTTGLAGADTQYF.

Points on this clone: The missing CDR3 end, 3 residues past where the read stops, is filled in from the germline J gene. The chain recombines TRBV20-1 with TRBJ2-3, with TRBD1 matching 11 bases. The trim removed 2 bases at V and 4 bases at J, leaving 2 bases unmatched. The CDR3 is made up of 14 amino acids. Germline V CDR1 and CDR2: DFQATT, SNEGSKA (reference sequence). CDR3 sequence reads: CSARPGQGADTQYF. Incomplete CDR3 DNA: TGCAGTGCTAGACCGGGACAGGGGGCAGATACG.

Notes on this clone: The read ends 3 residues shy of where the CDR3 ends; the end is completed using the germline J gene. V usage is TRBV5-1 and J usage is TRBJ2-3, with 7 bases aligning to TRBD2. The CDR3 has 15 residues. The germline CDR1 and CDR2 sequences are SGHRS and YFSETQ. Trimming took 1 base from V and 0 from J; bases not matched to a gene: 2. The CDR3 reads CASSLLGGSTDTQYF. The DNA read from the CDR3 is TGCGCCAGCAGCTTGCTCGGGGGGAGCACAGATACG. The full variable domain, rest sourced from reference TRBV5-1 and TRBJ2-3, is KAGVTQTPRYLIKTRGQQVTLSCSPISGHRSVSWYQQTPGQGLQFLFEYFSETQRNKGNFPGRFSGRQFSNSRSEMNVSTLELGDSALYLCASSLLGGSTDTQYFGPGTRLTVL.

Turning to this clone: The sequence runs out 3 residues before the end of the CDR3; the remainder is reconstructed from the germline J gene. This chain connects TRBV19 to TRBJ2-3; D gene uncertain. The CDR3 loop spans 14 amino acids. Germline V gene data show CDR1 as LNHDA and CDR2 as SQIVND (reference sequence). V dropped 6 bases and J dropped 4 bases, with 14 bases sitting between them. The sequenced part of the CDR3 DNA is TGTGCCAGTAGGACCCTCACAGTCCCAGATACG. It codes for CASRTLTVPDT. The CDR3 as a whole reads CASRTLTVPDTQYF.

Concerning this clone: The read ends 3 residues before the CDR3 terminus; that terminus is restored from the germline J gene. The chain joins TRBV7-2 to TRBJ2-1, with a tentative D call TRBD2 (6 bases). Germline V gene data show CDR1 as SGHTA and CDR2 as FQGNSA. V dropped 4 bases and J dropped 6 bases, with 13 bases sitting between them. The CDR3 consists of 14 residues. CDR3: CASSSSGLFNEQFF. The sequenced part of the CDR3 DNA is TGTGCCAGCAGCTCGAGCGGGCTATTCAATGAG.

In regard to this clone: An end of the junction does not agree with germline; a read error may underlie this. Other DNA sequences in the sample encode the same CDR3. The part of the CDR3 DNA that was read is TGCAGCGGCGCGACAAGCTCTGGAAACACA. This encodes CSGATSSGNT. The CDR3 as a whole reads CSGATSSGNTIYF. The rearrangement joins TRBV29-1 to TRBJ1-3, with D uncertain. The CDR3 end falls 3 residues outside the read, so it is completed with the germline J gene. This CDR3 has 13 amino acids. In germline, CDR1 is SQVTM, CDR2 ANQGSEA. Filled out from reference TRBV29-1 and TRBJ1-3, the complete variable domain reads SAVISQKPSRDICQRGTSLTIQCQVDSQVTMMFWYRQQPGQSLTLIATANQGSEATYESGFVIDKFPISRPNLTFSTLTVSNMSPEDSSIYLCSGATSSGNTIYFGEGSWLTVV.

As for this clone: The read comes to an end 3 residues before the CDR3 does, leaving the germline J gene to fill in the end. The V and J genes are TRBV19 and TRBJ1-2, with D possibly TRBD1 on 5 matching bases. Germline V gene sequence: CDR1 LNHDA, CDR2 SQIVND (reference sequence). This CDR3 has 14 amino acids. The CDR3 is CASSWGGMTDTYTF. Incomplete CDR3 DNA: TGTGCCAGTAGTTGGGGGGGAATGACAGATACC.

The CDR3 here is CASSVESRGNEQFF. The sequenced CDR3 bases are TGTGCCAGCAGCGTAGAGTCGCGGGGCAATGAG. The rearrangement links TRBV9 to TRBJ2-1; TRBD2 is a possible D gene (6 bases). Read data end 3 residues before the CDR3 end; the end is taken from the germline J gene. This CDR3 is built from 14 residues. The V gene lost 0 bases and the J gene lost 6 bases, with 10 bases spanning the gap. Germline-derived CDR1 and CDR2 are SGDLS and YYNGEE.

On this clone itself: The observed sequence ends 3 residues before the CDR3 terminus, with the missing tail filled in from the germline J gene. The V gene is TRBV12-3 or TRBV12-4, the J gene TRBJ2-1; D is ambiguous. The CDR3 totals 12 residues. V gave up 3 bases and J gave up 7 bases, with 7 bases separating them. The sequenced part of the CDR3 DNA is TGTGCCAGCAGTTTGCAAAGGAATGAG. Protein sequence: CASSLQRNE. The CDR3 in full is CASSLQRNEQFF.